The clone carrying this T cell receptor beta chain was counted a few times. Its antigen is not known. Because the CDR3's place on the DNA is in doubt, the DNA is left out and the CDR3 is given as listed by TCRdb. The entry originates in a study of chemoradiotherapy in HPV16-positive cancers. Findings and limits, study-wide: HPV-specific T cells were functionally defined from only a couple of HPV16-positive patients. Better recurrence-free survival went with HPV-responsive T-cell expansion in HPV16-positive patients.

The germline V gene has CDR1 SGDLS and CDR2 YYNGEE. Ends included, the CDR3 has 12 residues. The table came from immunoSEQ multiplex PCR; TCRdb's copy has only in-frame clones and leaves some out. The sample consists of about 68,000 clones, 88% of them appearing once. The sequence came from a human donor with HPV-associated anogenital cancer. The material was blood, obtained from a patient who underwent chemoradiotherapy. The chain links TRBV9 to TRBJ2-1. The CDR3 sequence: CASSVGRGTPFF.